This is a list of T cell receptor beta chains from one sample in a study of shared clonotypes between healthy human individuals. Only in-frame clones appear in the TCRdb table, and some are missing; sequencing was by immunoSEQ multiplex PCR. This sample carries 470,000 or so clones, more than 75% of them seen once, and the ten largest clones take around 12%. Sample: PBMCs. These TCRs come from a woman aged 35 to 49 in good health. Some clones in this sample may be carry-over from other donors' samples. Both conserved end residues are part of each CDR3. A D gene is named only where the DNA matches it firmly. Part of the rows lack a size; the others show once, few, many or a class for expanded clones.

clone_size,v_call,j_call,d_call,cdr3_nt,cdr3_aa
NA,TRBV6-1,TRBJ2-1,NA,TGTGCCAGCAGCGACGGACAGAGCTCCTACAATGAGCAGTTCTTC,CASSDGQSSYNEQFF
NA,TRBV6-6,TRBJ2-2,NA,TGTGCCAGCCGATCCGGGACAATGAGCACCGGGGAGCTGTTTTTT,CASRSGTMSTGELFF
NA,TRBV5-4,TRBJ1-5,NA,TGTGCCAGCAGCCGGGACGGTAATAGCAATCAGCCCCAGCATTTT,CASSRDGNSNQPQHF
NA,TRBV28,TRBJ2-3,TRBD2,TGTGCCAGCAGCGATATCCCGGCTAGCGGCCTCACAGATACGCAGTATTTT,CASSDIPASGLTDTQYF
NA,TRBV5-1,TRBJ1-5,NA,TGCGCCAGCAGCCCGGCCGGGAGCAATCAGCCCCAGCATTTT,CASSPAGSNQPQHF
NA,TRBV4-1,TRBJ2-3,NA,TGCGCCAGCAGCCCGAGGGGGGGGGTCCAGAATACGCAGTATTTT,CASSPRGGVQNTQYF
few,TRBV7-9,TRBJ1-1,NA,TGTGCCAGCAGCCACACAAGGAGTGAAGCTTTCTTT,CASSHTRSEAFF
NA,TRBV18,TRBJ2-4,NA,TGTGCCAGCTCACCGGGACAAGGGACCTTCCAGTACTTC,CASSPGQGTFQYF
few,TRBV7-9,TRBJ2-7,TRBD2,TGTGCCAGCAGCTTCGGACTAGCCGCCTACGAGCAGTACTTC,CASSFGLAAYEQYF
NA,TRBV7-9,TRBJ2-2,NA,TGTGCCAGCAAAGAAGGCAGGAACACCGGGGAGCTGTTTTTT,CASKEGRNTGELFF
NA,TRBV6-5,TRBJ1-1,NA,TGTGCCAGCAGTTACGCCCCTACTGAAGCTTTCTTT,CASSYAPTEAFF
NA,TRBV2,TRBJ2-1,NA,TGTGCCAGCAGTCTCCCTGTGGGCAGGCTGGGGGACAATGAGCAGTTCTTC,CASSLPVGRLGDNEQFF
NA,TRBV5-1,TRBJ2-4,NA,TGCGCCAGCAGCTTGTATGGGGGTGGCCAAAACATTCAGTACTTC,CASSLYGGGQNIQYF
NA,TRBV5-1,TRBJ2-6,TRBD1,TGCGCCAGCAGCTGGACAGGGGGATCTGGGGCCAACGTCCTGACTTTC,CASSWTGGSGANVLTF
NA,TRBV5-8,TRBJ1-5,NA,TGTGCCAGCAGCTTGGTATTTCAGCCCCAGCATTTT,CASSLVFQPQHF
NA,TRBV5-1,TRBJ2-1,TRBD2,TGCGCCAGCAGCTTGGAAGGACTAGATCACTACAATGAGCAGTTCTTC,CASSLEGLDHYNEQFF
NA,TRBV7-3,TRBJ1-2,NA,TGTGCCAGCAGCCCAGAAGGGGGGCCTAAAGATGGCTACACCTTC,CASSPEGGPKDGYTF
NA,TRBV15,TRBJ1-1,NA,TGTGCCACCAGCAGAGGAGGCCAGGGAATTTTCACTGAAGCTTTCTTT,CATSRGGQGIFTEAFF
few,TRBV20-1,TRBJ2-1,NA,TGCAGTGCCTCCCTAGGTGGACGACAGTTCTTC,CSASLGGRQFF
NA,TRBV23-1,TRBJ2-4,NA,TGCGCCAGCAGTCAAAATGCAGGGACAAACATTCAGTACTTC,CASSQNAGTNIQYF
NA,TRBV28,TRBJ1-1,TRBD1,TGTGCCAGCAGTTCCGGACAGGGGAACACTGAAGCTTTCTTT,CASSSGQGNTEAFF
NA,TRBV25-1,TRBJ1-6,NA,TGTGCCAGCAGTGCACGGGGCGAAGAGGTTTATAATTCACCCCTCCACTTT,CASSARGEEVYNSPLHF
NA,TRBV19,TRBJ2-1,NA,TGTGCCAGTAGTATATGGTTGCTCAATGAGCAGTTCTTC,CASSIWLLNEQFF
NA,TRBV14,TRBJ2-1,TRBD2,TGTGCCAGCAGCCAAATAGCGGGTTCCTACAATGAGCAGTTCTTC,CASSQIAGSYNEQFF
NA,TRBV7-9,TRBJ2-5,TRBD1,TGTGCCAGCAGCCTAACCTCCCTCAGACAGGGAGAGACCCAGTACTTC,CASSLTSLRQGETQYF
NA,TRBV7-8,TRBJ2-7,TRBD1,TGTGCCAGCAGCCAGGGACAGCTCTACGAGCAGTACTTC,CASSQGQLYEQYF
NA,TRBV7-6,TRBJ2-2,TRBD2,TGTGCCAGCAGCTTAAGGGCGGGAGGTCCGTACACCGGGGAGCTGTTTTTT,CASSLRAGGPYTGELFF
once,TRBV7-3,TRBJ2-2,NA,TGTGCCAGCAGCAAGGGATGGAACACCGGGGAGCTGTTTTTT,CASSKGWNTGELFF
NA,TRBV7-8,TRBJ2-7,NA,TGTGCCAGCAGCTTACCGGCGAGCGGGCCCTACGAGCAGTACTTC,CASSLPASGPYEQYF
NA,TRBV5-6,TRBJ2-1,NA,TGTGCCAGCAGCTTGTTCTCCTACAATGAGCAGTTCTTC,CASSLFSYNEQFF
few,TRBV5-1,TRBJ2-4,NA,TGCGCCAGCAGTTTGGGGGGAGCCAAAAACATTCAGTACTTC,CASSLGGAKNIQYF
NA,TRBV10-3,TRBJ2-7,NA,TGTGCCATCAGGGGAACCTACGAGCAGTACTTC,CAIRGTYEQYF